The source of this TCR beta chain is a study of T-cell reconstitution after alpha-beta-depleted transplantation in children. Study-wide findings and caveats: Among T cells one year after transplant, newly produced cells accounted for most counts and diversity.

Library preparation (for TCRbeta) was performed with unique molecular identifiers. MiXCR, run by TCRdb on the PCR reads, gives a single entry per CDR3 protein. The sample yields approximately 650,000 distinct CDR3 sequences, roughly 13% seen once. This clonotype was counted many times. Its antigen is still unknown. The CDR3 covers 14 residues. Germline V lookup: CDR1 ENHRY, CDR2 SYGVKD. V was clipped by 3 bases and J by 2 bases, with 8 bases between them. This chain uses TRBV10-3 with TRBJ2-1; TRBD2 might be the D (6 bases). The clonotype was recovered from a girl under 10 years old with congenital amegakaryocytic thrombocytopenia, due to receive a stem cell transplant. This specimen was PBMCs, taken before TCRalphabeta/CD19-depleted stem cell transplant. DNA of the CDR3: TGTGCCATCAGTGATGGACTAACCTACAATGAGCAGTTCTTC. Encoded protein: CAISDGLTYNEQFF.